The following is a T cell receptor (beta chain) sequence with its context. This entry comes from a study of shared T cell receptors in the human thymus. Germline-derived CDR1 and CDR2 are MNHNY and SVGAGI (reference sequence). The CDR3 spans 15 residues. With 7 bases removed from V and 10 bases from J, the gap between germline ends came to 22 bases. TCRdb's copy holds only in-frame clones and misses some; the assay was immunoSEQ multiplex PCR. The table lists roughly 700,000 clones, 85% to 90% of them singletons. The sample was also linked to a second study, of human thymus T cells.

The chain combines TRBV6-6 with TRBJ1-4; D ambiguous. Source material: thymocytes. This receptor was identified in a boy under two years old with a congenital heart defect. Here the CDR3 reads CASTNPGPRSGKLFF. Written as DNA, the CDR3 is TGTGCCAGCACCAACCCCGGGCCCCGGAGCGGAAAACTGTTTTTT.